The 22 T cell receptor beta chains below were found in one sample sequenced in a study of CD8 T cells in ankylosing spondylitis. Broader study findings: Ankylosing spondylitis blood seemed to carry a telltale TCR beta motif made of about 8 highly homologous variants.

Their cognate antigens are unknown. Using its own MiXCR run on the 5' RACE reads, TCRdb lists one record per CDR3 protein. The sample lists 350,000 or so distinct CDR3 sequences; less than 10% were seen once. Source material: blood, either unsorted or a sorted T cell fraction (not recorded which). The receptors were gathered from a male donor with ankylosing spondylitis.

This clonotype was detected many times. The genes are TRBV20-1 and TRBJ1-2; D gene unclear. Trimming took 4 bases from V and 3 from J, leaving 6 bases between them. The CDR3 runs to 11 residues. Germline values: CDR1 DFQATT, CDR2 SNEGSKA (reference sequence). CDR3 in amino acids: CSANSDYGYTF. CDR3 coding DNA: TGCAGTGCTAACTCAGACTATGGCTACACCTTC.

This rearrangement joins TRBV20-1 to TRBJ2-7; perhaps TRBD1 as D (6 bases). Trimming left V 0 bases short and J 2 bases short, with 17 bases between. The CDR3 extends over 16 amino acids. Germline loops: CDR1 DFQATT, CDR2 SNEGSKA (reference sequence). CDR3 amino acids: CSARDLGADPTYEQYF. In DNA, the CDR3 is TGCAGTGCTAGAGACCTGGGGGCCGACCCCACCTACGAGCAGTACTTC.

J is TRBJ1-1 and V is TRBV19, with D tentatively TRBD1 (5 bases). Germline lookup yields CDR1 LNHDA and CDR2 SQIVND (reference sequence). Trimming stripped 7 bases from V and 2 bases from J, with 14 bases between. The CDR3 spans 14 residues. CDR3: CASTRTGFNTEAFF. CDR3 bases: TGTGCCAGTACTCGCACAGGATTTAACACTGAAGCTTTCTTT. Full variable domain (remainder filled in from reference TRBV19 and TRBJ1-1): DGGITQSPKYLFRKEGQNVTLSCEQNLNHDAMYWYRQDPGQGLRLIYYSQIVNDFQKGDIAEGYSVSREKKESFPLTVTSAQKNPTAFYLCASTRTGFNTEAFFGQGTRLTVV.

The chain uses TRBV7-9 and TRBJ2-1, with 7 bases identical to TRBD2. J was trimmed by 12 bases and V by 5 bases; bases with no gene match: 16. The germline CDR1 and CDR2 sequences are SEHNR and FQNEAQ (reference sequence). The CDR3 covers 15 residues. The CDR3 loop reads CASSTRAGAFFRQFF. DNA of the CDR3: TGTGCCAGCAGCACCAGGGCGGGAGCGTTTTTTCGGCAGTTCTTC. The variable domain in full, completed from reference TRBV7-9 and TRBJ2-1, reads DTGVSQNPRHKITKRGQNVTFRCDPISEHNRLYWYRQTLGQGPEFLTYFQNEAQLEKSRLLSDRFSAERPKGSFSTLEIQRTEQGDSAMYLCASSTRAGAFFRQFFGPGTRLTVL.

The chain joins TRBV20-1 to TRBJ2-1; D unclear. V lost 2 bases, J lost 0 bases, and 17 bases lay in between. This CDR3 spans 17 amino acids. Germline loops: CDR1 DFQATT, CDR2 SNEGSKA (reference sequence). The CDR3 DNA sequence: TGCAGTGCTAGACCATTCTTATATTCCAGCTCCTACAATGAGCAGTTCTTC. Translating gives CSARPFLYSSSYNEQFF.

At least ten counts were recorded for this clonotype. This chain joins TRBV11-2 and TRBJ2-7; possible D gene TRBD2, 6 bases. Germline CDR1 and CDR2: SGHAT and FQNNGV. The CDR3 has 15 residues. V was clipped by 1 base and J by 2 bases, with 12 bases between them. CDR3 in amino acids: CASSLGGDLTYEQYF. The DNA of the CDR3 is TGTGCCAGCAGCTTAGGGGGGGATTTGACCTACGAGCAGTACTTC.

This clonotype was detected only a few times. The chain uses TRBV2 and TRBJ2-7; D not resolved. The CDR3 runs 12 residues. With 6 bases removed from V and 1 base from J, the gap between germline ends came to 7 bases. Germline V lookup: CDR1 SNHLY, CDR2 FYNNEI. CDR3 in amino acids: CASRQDSYEQYF. CDR3 nucleotides: TGTGCCAGCAGGCAGGATTCCTACGAGCAGTACTTC.

This clonotype was counted many times. The chain employs TRBV27 and TRBJ2-1, with D uncertain. Trimming pared 5 bases from V and 7 bases from J, leaving 9 bases between. CDR3 length: 12 amino acids. Germline-derived CDR1 and CDR2 are MNHEY and SMNVEV (reference sequence). This chain's CDR3 is CASSRALNEQFF. CDR3 nucleotide sequence: TGTGCCAGCAGTCGCGCCTTAAATGAGCAGTTCTTC.

This clonotype occurred many times. V is TRBV11-3 and J is TRBJ2-7, with D maybe TRBD2 (6 bases). Germline-derived CDR1 and CDR2 are SGHNT and YENEEA. The CDR3 is made up of 16 amino acids. Deletions cut 1 base from V and 3 bases from J, with 16 bases between. This chain's CDR3 is CASSLGPLRAGYEQYF. The DNA of the CDR3 is TGTGCCAGCAGCTTAGGCCCCCTTAGAGCGGGCTACGAGCAGTACTTC.

This clonotype showed up just a few times. The chain is built from TRBV5-1 and TRBJ1-1; D is unclear. The V and J ends lost 0 bases and 8 bases respectively, with 8 bases between them. The germline gives CDR1 SGHRS, CDR2 YFSETQ. This CDR3 has 12 residues. The CDR3: CASSLEAAEAFF. CDR3 DNA sequence: TGCGCCAGCAGCTTGGAGGCAGCGGAAGCTTTCTTT.

This clonotype has ten or more counts. The chain couples TRBV29-1 to TRBJ2-7; D perhaps matches TRBD1 (6 bases). The CDR3 length is 13 residues. Trimming removed 5 bases from V and 3 bases from J, with 14 bases in between. Germline V CDR1 and CDR2: SQVTM, ANQGSEA. The CDR3 protein is CSVTMTGLYEQYF. CDR3 coding DNA: TGCAGCGTTACGATGACAGGCCTCTACGAGCAGTACTTC.

V usage is TRBV7-9 and J usage is TRBJ2-1, with D maybe TRBD2 (6 bases). The CDR3 totals 14 residues. CDR1 is SEHNR, CDR2 FQNEAQ, per germline (reference sequence). With 1 base removed from V and 8 bases from J, the gap between germline ends came to 12 bases. CDR3 nucleotide sequence: TGTGCCAGCAGCTTAGACGGGAGACGGGATGAGCAGTTCTTC. Protein sequence: CASSLDGRRDEQFF. The whole variable domain, remainder taken from reference TRBV7-9 and TRBJ2-1, is DTGVSQNPRHKITKRGQNVTFRCDPISEHNRLYWYRQTLGQGPEFLTYFQNEAQLEKSRLLSDRFSAERPKGSFSTLEIQRTEQGDSAMYLCASSLDGRRDEQFFGPGTRLTVL.

In its sample, this clonotype was seen a few times. This sequence joins TRBV20-1 and TRBJ2-1, with 7 bases fitting TRBD2. CDR1 DFQATT and CDR2 SNEGSKA come from the germline V gene (reference sequence). Trimming at V came to 2 bases and at J to 8 bases, leaving 3 bases not matched to a gene. The CDR3 spans 12 residues. The CDR3 region is CSARKAGDEQFF. In DNA form, the CDR3 reads TGCAGTGCTAGAAAGGCGGGAGATGAGCAGTTCTTC.

In its sample, this clonotype was seen many times. The rearrangement joins TRBV20-1 to TRBJ2-7; D may be TRBD1 (5 bases). Per germline, CDR1 DFQATT and CDR2 SNEGSKA (reference sequence). With 4 bases removed from V and 3 bases from J, the gap between germline ends came to 13 bases. The CDR3 has 13 residues. CDR3 in DNA: TGCAGTGCTAAGAGACAGTCGAGCTACGAGCAGTACTTC. Translated: CSAKRQSSYEQYF.

This clonotype was picked up a small number of times. The gene calls are TRBV6-5 and TRBJ1-6; D is ambiguous. The germline V gene encodes CDR1 MNHEY and CDR2 SVGAGI. V shed 2 bases and J shed 0 bases, with 8 bases lying between them. This CDR3 is 16 amino acids long. CDR3 sequence (DNA): TGTGCCAGCAGTTACGAGGCGACCTCCTATAATTCACCCCTCCACTTT. It yields the protein CASSYEATSYNSPLHF.

This clonotype showed up many times. V usage is TRBV12-3 or TRBV12-4 and J usage is TRBJ2-7, with 13 bases matching TRBD2. This CDR3 is 18 amino acids long. J was trimmed by 4 bases and V by 6 bases; bases with no gene match: 15. The CDR3 loop is CASSPARITSGRGYEQYF. The CDR3 DNA is TGTGCCAGCAGCCCTGCCCGAATTACTAGCGGGAGGGGATACGAGCAGTACTTC.

This clonotype occurred many times. V gene TRBV5-1 combines with J gene TRBJ2-7; D remains ambiguous. V lost 0 bases and J 2 bases, leaving 18 bases between the germline ends. CDR3 size: 17 residues. Germline CDR1 and CDR2: SGHRS and YFSETQ. The CDR3 nucleotides are TGCGCCAGCAGCTTGGGAATATGGGCGGAAGAAGCCTACGAGCAGTACTTC. Residues: CASSLGIWAEEAYEQYF.

This clonotype was detected a few times. The chain is built from TRBV19 and TRBJ1-5; D is uncertain. Germline V gene sequence: CDR1 LNHDA, CDR2 SQIVND (reference sequence). The CDR3 covers 16 residues. Trimming shortened V by 1 base and J by 5 bases, and 15 bases separated the two germline ends. Here the CDR3 DNA reads TGTGCCAGTAGTATAGCTCCTTTCGACCGAGATCAGCCCCAGCATTTT. It translates to CASSIAPFDRDQPQHF.

This clonotype showed up just a few times. The chain recombines TRBV6-2 or TRBV6-3 with TRBJ1-2; D is uncertain. Per the germline V gene, CDR1 is MNHEY and CDR2 is SVGEGT. This CDR3 has 12 residues. Trimming took 7 bases from V and 4 from J, leaving 10 bases between them. CDR3 protein: CASNGPTYGYTF. Here the CDR3 DNA reads TGTGCCAGCAACGGACCTACCTATGGCTACACCTTC.

This clonotype was picked up many times. The chain has TRBV5-1 and TRBJ2-1; D might be TRBD2 (6 bases). Germline V gene lookup returns CDR1 SGHRS and CDR2 YFSETQ. Trimming removed 2 bases from V and 4 bases from J, with 10 bases in between. CDR3 size: 14 residues. CDR3 bases: TGCGCCAGCAGCTTACGGGACTCATACAATGAGCAGTTCTTC. Its translation: CASSLRDSYNEQFF.

In its sample, this clonotype was seen many times. The chain uses TRBV6-1 and TRBJ2-2; possibly TRBD2 for D (5 bases). V was cut by 7 bases and J by 2 bases, with 14 bases left in between. Germline V CDR1 and CDR2: MNHNS, SASEGT. The CDR3 consists of 15 residues. DNA for the CDR3: TGTGCCAGCACCTCCCTAGGACTTAACACCGGGGAGCTGTTTTTT. Its translation is CASTSLGLNTGELFF.

This clonotype turned up a few times. The V and J genes are TRBV7-2 and TRBJ2-7, with D perhaps TRBD2 (6 bases). The CDR3 is 17 residues long. Trimming took off 1 base at V and 2 bases at J, with 18 bases between the two ends. Germline V gene sequence: CDR1 SGHTA, CDR2 FQGNSA. CDR3 coding DNA: TGTGCCAGCAGCTTAGGATCCGGGACTTCCTTCCCCTACGAGCAGTACTTC. Translating it yields CASSLGSGTSFPYEQYF.